One and the same sample provided the 9 T cell receptor beta chains below, sequenced in a study of blood T cell repertoires in COVID-19. TCRdb keeps only in-frame clones here, not all; method: immunoSEQ multiplex PCR. This sample has under 300,000 clones; approximately 85% occur once, and the top ten carry approximately 2%. The sequencing sample was made of PBMCs or T cells enriched from blood (not recorded which). These receptors were obtained from a woman aged 45-59 years who had recovered from COVID-19.

The rearrangement uses TRBV7-9 and TRBJ2-1; D is possibly TRBD2 (6 bases). The ends were cut back, 1 base at V and 3 bases at J, with 7 bases in the middle. This CDR3 comprises 14 residues. Germline V CDR1 and CDR2: SEHNR, FQNEAQ (reference sequence). The CDR3 sequence: CASSLVGGYNEQFF. In DNA form, the CDR3 reads TGTGCCAGCAGCTTAGTCGGGGGCTACAATGAGCAGTTCTTC.

The chain carries TRBV30 and TRBJ1-1, with 7 bases fitting TRBD1. V shed 3 bases and J 5 bases; nucleotides not matched to a gene: 9. Germline loops: CDR1 GTSNPN, CDR2 SVGIG (reference sequence). The CDR3 has 14 amino acids. In nucleotides, the CDR3 is TGTGCCTGGAGAGCAGGGGGGTCGGGGACTGAAGCTTTCTTT. Translated, it gives CAWRAGGSGTEAFF.

V gene TRBV28 combines with J gene TRBJ2-3; TRBD2 is a possible D gene (7 bases). Germline V gene data show CDR1 as MDHEN and CDR2 as SYDVKM. The CDR3 extends over 15 amino acids. V was pared by 10 bases and J by 6 bases, with 23 bases between. The CDR3 sequence: CATTGGRGRADTQYF. CDR3 in DNA: TGTGCCACCACTGGGGGGCGGGGGCGAGCGGATACGCAGTATTTT.

This clone has just one count. CDR3 sequence: CASSPDRGTEAFF. The CDR3 DNA follows: TGCGCCAGCAGCCCGGACAGGGGCACTGAAGCTTTCTTT. J is TRBJ1-1 and V is TRBV10-2; 9 bases match TRBD1. V was clipped by 6 bases and J by 4 bases; unmatched bases: 3. The CDR3 runs 13 residues. CDR1 is WSHSY, CDR2 SAAADI, per germline.

The CDR3: CASCRTDGTGELFF. The DNA of the CDR3 is TGTGCCAGCTGTAGGACAGATGGCACCGGGGAGCTGTTTTTT. The chain combines TRBV6-5 with TRBJ2-2, with D tentatively TRBD1 (6 bases). This CDR3 spans 14 amino acids. Germline V lookup: CDR1 MNHEY, CDR2 SVGAGI. The V end lost 8 bases, the J end lost 4 bases, and 14 bases lay between the germline ends.

This chain links TRBV9 with TRBJ2-1; a possible D gene is TRBD2 (5 bases). V lost 1 base and J lost 8, with 13 bases in between. CDR1 is SGDLS and CDR2 is YYNGEE in the germline V gene. CDR3 length equals 14 residues. CDR3 coding DNA: TGTGCCAGCAGCGTAAGCTCTGAGGGATATGAGCAGTTCTTC. Translation: CASSVSSEGYEQFF.

The chain combines TRBV18 with TRBJ1-6; TRBD1 agrees at 8 bases. Germline loops: CDR1 KGHSH, CDR2 LQKENI. Unmatched junction bases numbered 3, after V lost 4 bases and J lost 7 bases. The CDR3 extends over 14 amino acids. CDR3 amino acids: CASSRGQENSPLHF. DNA of the CDR3: TGTGCCAGCTCACGGGGACAGGAGAATTCACCCCTCCACTTT.

The V gene is TRBV19, the J gene TRBJ2-3; 12 nucleotides line up with TRBD2. Losses at the gene ends were 9 bases for V and 0 bases for J; bases not matched to a gene: 16. The length of the CDR3 is 19 residues. Germline-derived CDR1 and CDR2 are LNHDA and SQIVND (reference sequence). The CDR3 protein is CARRCGLAGGPMSTDTQYF. The CDR3 DNA reads as TGTGCCAGGCGATGCGGGCTAGCGGGAGGGCCGATGAGCACAGATACGCAGTATTTT.

The rearrangement joins TRBV5-1 to TRBJ1-6; the match to TRBD1 covers 8 bases. This CDR3 has 14 amino acids. Germline V gene data show CDR1 as SGHRS and CDR2 as YFSETQ. V lost 0 bases, J lost 8 bases, and 1 base stayed unmatched. The CDR3: CASSLEQGDSPLHF. DNA for the CDR3: TGCGCCAGCAGCTTGGAACAGGGGGATTCACCCCTCCACTTT.